Listed below are T cell receptor beta chains from one sample, sequenced in a study of T cells in Graves' hyperthyroidism and ophthalmopathy. Each CDR3 protein gets one entry after TCRdb re-called the multiplex PCR reads with MiXCR. Among around 340,000 distinct CDR3 sequences listed, about 15% were seen once. The material sequenced was blood. The receptors come from a woman in her twenties or thirties with Graves' hyperthyroidism. Each CDR3 is given with its conserved first and last residue. The D gene is left open where the match is weak. Some rows have no size entry. The others give once, few or many, or a class for an expanded clone.

j_gene	v_gene	d_gene	abundance	CDR3nt	CDR3aa
TRBJ2-7	TRBV3-1	-	-	TGTGCCAGCAGCCCGGGACAAAAAGGCGGCGAGCAGTACTTC	CASSPGQKGGEQYF
TRBJ2-1	TRBV4-1	TRBD2	-	TGCGCCAGCAGCCAAGCCGGCGGGAGGAACAATGAGCAGTTCTTC	CASSQAGGRNNEQFF
TRBJ2-7	TRBV5-1	TRBD1	-	TGCGCCAGCAGCCCTAGACAGGGGACGACCTACGAGCAGTACTTC	CASSPRQGTTYEQYF
TRBJ2-7	TRBV14	-	many	TGTGCCAGCAGCCAGGGACAACCGCTAAGCTCCTACGAGCAGTACTTC	CASSQGQPLSSYEQYF
TRBJ1-1	TRBV7-3	-	-	TGTGCCAGCAGCTCCGGGATCCACACTGAAGCTTTCTTT	CASSSGIHTEAFF
TRBJ2-2	TRBV20-1	TRBD2	-	TGCAGTGCTAGAGATAGGGGGGCGGGAGGGCCTGGCGGGGAGCTGTTTTTT	CSARDRGAGGPGGELFF
TRBJ1-1	TRBV29-1	-	many	TGCAGCGTTGTCCGGGCGAACACTGAAGCTTTCTTT	CSVVRANTEAFF
TRBJ2-7	TRBV11-2	-	many	TGTGCCAGCAGCTTACCCGGACTGCTCCTCGACGAGCAGTACTTC	CASSLPGLLLDEQYF
TRBJ2-7	TRBV3-1	-	few	TGTGCCAGCTCTCCTTGGGGAGCCGGCGAGCAGTACTTC	CASSPWGAGEQYF
TRBJ1-6	TRBV11-2	-	many	TGTGCCAGCAGCTTAGGACGGGGAGTACGGTCACCCCTCCACTTT	CASSLGRGVRSPLHF
TRBJ1-1	TRBV27	-	few	TGTGCCAGCAGTTTCCCGGGAACGACTGAAGCTTTCTTT	CASSFPGTTEAFF
TRBJ2-4	TRBV19	TRBD1	-	TGTGCCAGTAGTATCCTTCGACCGAAGACAGGGCCGTTAAACATTCAGTACTTC	CASSILRPKTGPLNIQYF
TRBJ2-7	TRBV9	TRBD2	many	TGTGCCAGCAGCGTAGGCGGGAGGTCCTCCTACGAGCAGTACTTC	CASSVGGRSSYEQYF
TRBJ1-1	TRBV6-5	-	-	TGTGCCAGCAGTTACGACAGCATGAACACTGAAGCTTTCTTT	CASSYDSMNTEAFF
TRBJ1-1	TRBV29-1	-	many	TGCAGCGTTGCACAGCAAAAGAACACTGAAGCTTTCTTT	CSVAQQKNTEAFF
TRBJ1-2	TRBV27	-	many	TGTGCCAGCAGCCCGTCCAGGGTAAGCGGTGGCTACACCTTC	CASSPSRVSGGYTF
TRBJ2-3	TRBV20-1	-	few	TGCAGTGCTAGAGAGGGTGCGGTAAGCACAGATACGCAGTATTTT	CSAREGAVSTDTQYF
TRBJ1-1	TRBV3-1	-	many	TGTGCCAGCAGCCCCCACCGGACGGTGAACACTGAAGCTTTCTTT	CASSPHRTVNTEAFF
TRBJ1-6	TRBV10-3	-	-	TGTGCCATCCGTGAGCCACAGACATTAGGGGAGTCACCCCTCCACTTT	CAIREPQTLGESPLHF
TRBJ2-5	TRBV28	TRBD2	many	TGTGCCAGCAGTTTACTCGGCCTAGCGGGAGTAGAGACCCAGTACTTC	CASSLLGLAGVETQYF
TRBJ2-3	TRBV28	-	-	TGTGCCAGCATCGGTGAGCGTACGCAGTATTTT	CASIGERTQYF
TRBJ1-2	TRBV5-1	TRBD1	-	TGCGCCAGCAGCGGCGGGACAGGAGTCTATGGCTACACCTTC	CASSGGTGVYGYTF
TRBJ2-1	TRBV10-2	-	-	TGCGCCAGCAGCGCCAATTGGGAGGCCTACAATGAGCAGTTCTTC	CASSANWEAYNEQFF
TRBJ2-4	TRBV7-9	-	few	TGTGCCAGCAGCGATGTGAGGGACATTCAGTACTTC	CASSDVRDIQYF
TRBJ2-1	TRBV11-2	TRBD2	many	TGTGCCAGCAGCCCCAACCCTAGCGGAACCTACAATGAGCAGTTCTTC	CASSPNPSGTYNEQFF
TRBJ2-5	TRBV6-1	-	many	TGTGCCAGCAGCCACAACGTGGGCGAAGGGGAGACCCAGTACTTC	CASSHNVGEGETQYF
TRBJ2-1	TRBV30	-	many	TGTGCCTGGAGGGGGCCCTACGGGTACGATGAGCAGTTCTTC	CAWRGPYGYDEQFF
TRBJ2-3	TRBV7-9	TRBD2	-	TGTGCCAGCAGCTTACTCCGCATGGAACTAGCGGGAGATACGCAGTATTTT	CASSLLRMELAGDTQYF
TRBJ1-1	TRBV27	TRBD1	-	TGTGCCAGCAGTAAGGGACAGATGAACACTGAAGCTTTCTTT	CASSKGQMNTEAFF
TRBJ2-7	TRBV28	TRBD2	many	TGTGCCAGCTTAGCGGGAGGCGGAGAGCAGTACTTC	CASLAGGGEQYF
TRBJ2-5	TRBV2	-	many	TGTGCCAGCAGTGACGAAGAGACCCAGTACTTC	CASSDEETQYF
TRBJ2-7	TRBV15	-	few	TGTGCCACCAGCCCAGGTAGGACCTACGAGCAGTACTTC	CATSPGRTYEQYF
TRBJ2-3	TRBV11-3	-	many	TGTGCCAGCAGCTTAGGTGGGAGCCGGTCAGATACGCAGTATTTT	CASSLGGSRSDTQYF
TRBJ2-5	TRBV20-1	-	many	TGCAGTGCCCACAGGGAGACCCAGTACTTC	CSAHRETQYF
TRBJ1-2	TRBV28	-	-	TGTGCCATCGGGGCCCTCTATGGCTACACCTTC	CAIGALYGYTF
TRBJ1-3	TRBV19	TRBD1	-	TGTGCCAGCACCGGGACAGGGCTTGGAAACACCATATATTTT	CASTGTGLGNTIYF
TRBJ1-1	TRBV6-2/TRBV6-3	-	-	TGTGCCAGCAGGAAGGGGGACCCTGAAGCTTTCTTT	CASRKGDPEAFF
TRBJ2-3	TRBV11-2	-	many	TGTGCCAGCAGCGGCGTGGGAGCTAGCACAGATACGCAGTATTTT	CASSGVGASTDTQYF
TRBJ1-2	TRBV30	TRBD1	-	TGTGCCTGGACTCCAGGGGGCGTCAACTATGGCTACACCTTC	CAWTPGGVNYGYTF
TRBJ1-5	TRBV28	TRBD1	many	TGTGCCAGCAGTCGCTCACAGGGGGCTGGGCAGCCCCAGCATTTT	CASSRSQGAGQPQHF
TRBJ2-1	TRBV11-2	TRBD2	few	TGTGCCAGCAGCTTTGGGACTACCTATGAGCAGTTCTTC	CASSFGTTYEQFF